These 27 T cell receptor beta chains were all obtained from the same sample, sequenced in a study of blood T cell repertoires in COVID-19 (dated by TCRdb to 2020 to 2022). The library was built by means of the immunoSEQ multiplex PCR assay. What TCRdb holds here is the immuneACCESS table cut down to in-frame rearrangements. Part of the clones is not present; checked against another copy, under half of the missing clones reflect an unresolved V gene, and the others are unexplained. Recorded for this sample are more than 200,000 clones; 88% of them occurred a single time. The biggest ten clones account for roughly 6% of the sample. The material sequenced was peripheral blood. These receptor sequences come from a woman in her thirties with COVID-19, enrolled during active disease.

This sequence joins TRBV6-1 and TRBJ2-3; no definite D call. This CDR3 has 13 amino acids. The V end lost 2 bases, the J end lost 6 bases, and 9 bases lay between the germline ends. Per the germline V gene, CDR1 is MNHNS and CDR2 is SASEGT. In DNA, the CDR3 is TGTGCCAGCAGTGAACTTTCGGTTGATACGCAGTATTTT. It translates to CASSELSVDTQYF.

The genes are TRBV2 and TRBJ2-7, with a tentative D call TRBD2 (7 bases). CDR1 and CDR2 (germline): SNHLY, FYNNEI. CDR3 size: 16 residues. The V end lost 0 bases, the J end lost 7 bases, and 19 bases lay between the germline ends. The CDR3 DNA reads TGTGCCAGCAGTGAAGCGCTCTGGGGGGGCTTGGGAGAGCAGTACTTC. Translation: CASSEALWGGLGEQYF.

A single count supports this clone. The chain recombines TRBV5-1 with TRBJ2-1; D might be TRBD1 (6 bases). This CDR3 contains 14 residues. Germline CDR1 is SGHRS and CDR2 is YFSETQ. The V and J ends lost 7 bases and 2 bases respectively, with 13 bases between them. The CDR3 DNA follows: TGCGCCAGCTACCGGACAGCAACCTACAATGAGCAGTTCTTC. Translating it yields CASYRTATYNEQFF.

This rearrangement joins TRBV6-5 to TRBJ1-4; 7 positions match TRBD1. Per the germline V gene, CDR1 is MNHEY and CDR2 is SVGAGI. J was trimmed by 8 bases and V by 2 bases; bases with no gene match: 5. CDR3 length: 14 amino acids. The CDR3 DNA reads TGTGCCAGCAGTTACGGAACAGGGGACGAAAAACTGTTTTTT. This encodes CASSYGTGDEKLFF.

This chain links TRBV19 with TRBJ2-2; 12 nucleotides agree with TRBD2. V shed 6 bases, J shed 7 bases, and the junction held 12 bases outside the gene matches. The CDR3 loop spans 17 amino acids. CDR1 and CDR2 (germline): LNHDA, SQIVND (reference sequence). For the CDR3, the DNA is TGTGCCAGTAGCTCGACTAGCGGGGGCGTGAGAGGCGGGGAGCTGTTTTTT. It yields the protein CASSSTSGGVRGGELFF.

The chain recombines TRBV13 with TRBJ1-2; possibly TRBD1 for D (5 bases). V lost 5 bases to trimming and J lost 3 bases, with 25 bases between them. From germline, CDR1 is PRHDT and CDR2 FYEKMQ (reference sequence). This CDR3 spans 18 amino acids. DNA of the CDR3: TGTGCCAGCAGCCAAAACCCATCCAGGGCGGGAGGGGACTATGGCTACACCTTC. Its translation: CASSQNPSRAGGDYGYTF.

The rearrangement uses TRBV4-2 and TRBJ1-4; D perhaps matches TRBD1 (6 bases). The germline V gene has CDR1 LGHNA and CDR2 YNFKEQ. V lost 2 bases to trimming and J lost 6 bases, with 16 bases between them. This CDR3 comprises 16 residues. CDR3 sequence: CASSQKGGQGDEKLFF. The CDR3 DNA sequence: TGTGCCAGCAGCCAAAAGGGGGGGCAAGGGGATGAAAAACTGTTTTTT.

The chain uses TRBV5-6 and TRBJ2-1; 8 nucleotides align to TRBD1. Trimming cost V 4 bases and J 6 bases; bases outside gene matches: 12. The CDR3 extends over 16 amino acids. The germline V gene has CDR1 SGHDT and CDR2 YYEEEE. CDR3 sequence reads: CASSNLGQGAGNEQFF. The CDR3, as DNA: TGTGCCAGCAGCAACCTAGGACAGGGAGCCGGCAATGAGCAGTTCTTC.

The DNA for the CDR3 is TGTGCCAGCAGCTTTGACACAGGAGAAGCTTTCTTT. As protein: CASSFDTGEAFF. This chain links TRBV7-9 with TRBJ1-1; weak D call: TRBD1 (5 bases). The V gene lost 3 bases and the J gene lost 8 bases, with 10 bases spanning the gap. Germline V gives CDR1 SEHNR, CDR2 FQNEAQ (reference sequence). This CDR3 contains 12 residues.

J is TRBJ1-1 and V is TRBV7-9; D may be TRBD1 (5 bases). The V and J ends lost 2 bases and 0 bases respectively, with 16 bases between them. Germline V gives CDR1 SEHNR, CDR2 FQNEAQ (reference sequence). The CDR3 has 17 amino acids. The CDR3: CASSLPGTASMNTEAFF. CDR3 in DNA: TGTGCCAGCAGCTTACCCGGGACTGCCTCTATGAACACTGAAGCTTTCTTT.

This chain links TRBV6-5 with TRBJ2-3; possible D gene TRBD2, 6 bases. With 6 bases removed from V and 2 bases from J, the gap between germline ends came to 9 bases. Germline V gives CDR1 MNHEY, CDR2 SVGAGI. This CDR3 is built from 13 residues. The CDR3 protein is CASRRGFTDTQYF. CDR3 nucleotides: TGTGCCAGCAGGCGGGGTTTCACAGATACGCAGTATTTT.

This clone was picked up one time. DNA of the CDR3: TGCGCCAGCAGCTTGAGGCTCGGGTCCAACTATGGCTACACCTTC. The encoded protein is CASSLRLGSNYGYTF. The J gene is TRBJ1-2, the V gene TRBV5-1; no reliable D call. Trimming shortened V by 1 base and J by 2 bases, and 12 bases separated the two germline ends. CDR1 SGHRS and CDR2 YFSETQ come from the germline V gene. This CDR3 comprises 15 residues.

The chain carries TRBV11-3 and TRBJ1-5, with D tentatively TRBD1 (5 bases). The V gene lost 3 bases and the J gene lost 9 bases, with 18 bases spanning the gap. The V gene's germline CDR1 is SGHNT and CDR2 YENEEA. The length of the CDR3 is 15 residues. The DNA for the CDR3 is TGTGCCAGCAGCTTTAAATGGGGGGTGATGAGGCCCCAGCATTTT. Amino acids: CASSFKWGVMRPQHF.

There are a few counts of this clone. This chain links TRBV25-1 with TRBJ1-2, with D perhaps TRBD1 (5 bases). This CDR3 contains 15 residues. The germline CDR1 and CDR2 sequences are MGHDK and SYGVNS. V was cut by 3 bases and J by 4 bases, with 15 bases left in between. The CDR3 sequence: CASSDIIQGSYGYTF. The CDR3 region has the DNA TGTGCCAGCAGTGACATCATTCAGGGTTCCTATGGCTACACCTTC.

The CDR3 loop reads CASSFSPRSPGGYTF. CDR3 nucleotides: TGTGCCAGCAGTTTCTCCCCCCGCAGTCCGGGGGGCTACACCTTC. The V gene is TRBV27, the J gene TRBJ1-2; unclear D gene. Trimming removed 3 bases from V and 8 bases from J, with 19 bases in between. Germline V gene data show CDR1 as MNHEY and CDR2 as SMNVEV (reference sequence). The length of the CDR3 is 15 residues.

This clone came up once. This chain connects TRBV27 to TRBJ2-1; 8 nucleotides match TRBD2. The CDR3 totals 14 residues. CDR1 is MNHEY, CDR2 SMNVEV, per germline (reference sequence). J lost 3 bases, V lost 6 bases, and 4 bases had no gene match. CDR3 amino acids: CASRTTSGYNEQFF. The CDR3 DNA is TGTGCCAGCAGAACAACTAGCGGCTACAATGAGCAGTTCTTC.

The J gene is TRBJ2-7, the V gene TRBV6-5; possibly TRBD2 for D (6 bases). Germline V gene lookup returns CDR1 MNHEY and CDR2 SVGAGI. Deletions cut 6 bases from V and 4 bases from J, with 13 bases between. This CDR3 comprises 13 residues. CDR3 sequence: CASRTPGGYEQYF. DNA of the CDR3: TGTGCCAGCAGGACCCCTGGGGGGTACGAGCAGTACTTC.

The V call is TRBV2, the J call TRBJ1-5, with 9 nucleotides matching TRBD1. V gave up 1 base and J gave up 4 bases; unmatched junction bases: 2. The CDR3 consists of 15 residues. Germline V CDR1 and CDR2: SNHLY, FYNNEI. Here the CDR3 reads CASSEETGGNQPQHF. In nucleotides, the CDR3 is TGTGCCAGCAGTGAAGAGACAGGGGGTAATCAGCCCCAGCATTTT.

The gene calls are TRBV7-2 and TRBJ2-7, with D tentatively TRBD2 (6 bases). This CDR3 is built from 13 residues. Looked up from germline, CDR1 is SGHTA and CDR2 is FQGNSA. The ends were cut back, 2 bases at V and 6 bases at J, with 11 bases in the middle. CDR3 sequence (DNA): TGTGCCAGCAGCTTATCACTAGCAGGCGAGCAGTACGTC. Amino acids: CASSLSLAGEQYV.

This clone was observed a few times. The rearrangement links TRBV10-1 to TRBJ2-2; TRBD1 agrees at 7 bases. With V trimmed by 6 bases and J by 7 bases, 5 bases remained unmatched. CDR1 is WNHNN and CDR2 is SYGVQD in the germline V gene (reference sequence). This CDR3 contains 13 residues. The CDR3 spells CASSQTGSGELFF. The DNA for the CDR3 is TGCGCCAGCAGCCAGACAGGGAGCGGGGAGCTGTTTTTT.

The chain employs TRBV28 and TRBJ1-1; 12 bases match TRBD1. V was clipped by 5 bases and J by 6 bases; unmatched bases: 4. Per the germline V gene, CDR1 is MDHEN and CDR2 is SYDVKM. The CDR3 has 14 residues. CDR3 loop: CASSKGQGAAEAFF. CDR3 nucleotide sequence: TGTGCCAGCAGTAAGGGACAGGGGGCCGCTGAAGCTTTCTTT.

The rearrangement joins TRBV11-2 to TRBJ2-7; 12 bases are shared with TRBD2. Unmatched junction bases numbered 12, after V lost 1 base and J lost 5 bases. The CDR3 totals 18 residues. Germline CDR1 reads SGHAT; CDR2 reads FQNNGV. The CDR3 coding sequence is TGTGCCAGCAGCTTAGTCACTCTAGCGGGGGGGCCCCTCCACGAGCAGTACTTC. Residues: CASSLVTLAGGPLHEQYF.

The chain has TRBV27 and TRBJ2-1, with 7 bases matching TRBD2. V gave up 6 bases and J gave up 1 base; unmatched junction bases: 15. This CDR3 has 18 amino acids. Germline V gene sequence: CDR1 MNHEY, CDR2 SMNVEV (reference sequence). The chain's CDR3 is CASRSGGRAKGSYNEQFF. CDR3 nucleotide sequence: TGTGCCAGCAGGTCGGGCGGGAGAGCAAAAGGATCCTACAATGAGCAGTTCTTC.

The rearrangement links TRBV7-2 to TRBJ2-6; D might be TRBD1 (5 bases). The V gene lost 5 bases and the J gene lost 4 bases, with 12 bases spanning the gap. This CDR3 comprises 15 residues. Germline CDR1 is SGHTA and CDR2 is FQGNSA. DNA of the CDR3: TGTGCCAGCAGCCAGCAGGGTTCAGGGGCCAACGTCCTGACTTTC. Amino acid sequence: CASSQQGSGANVLTF.

V and J are TRBV27 and TRBJ2-3; perhaps TRBD2 as D (5 bases). This CDR3 has 12 amino acids. The V gene's germline CDR1 is MNHEY and CDR2 SMNVEV (reference sequence). V lost 8 bases to trimming and J lost 4 bases, with 10 bases between them. This CDR3 reads CASRAGADTQYF. CDR3 in DNA: TGTGCCAGCCGGGCCGGGGCAGATACGCAGTATTTT.

The V and J genes are TRBV6-2 or TRBV6-3 and TRBJ2-3; 12 bases are a match to TRBD2. The V gene end was trimmed by 0 bases and the J gene end by 1 base; junction bases not matched to a gene: 2. The germline V gene encodes CDR1 MNHEY and CDR2 SVGEGT. The CDR3 runs 17 residues. CDR3 amino acids: CASSYSTSGGGTDTQYF. CDR3 nucleotide sequence: TGTGCCAGCAGTTACTCGACTAGCGGGGGCGGCACAGATACGCAGTATTTT.

CDR3 protein: CSVQTGSSYNEQFF. The CDR3 DNA reads as TGCAGCGTTCAAACAGGGAGCTCCTACAATGAGCAGTTCTTC. The rearrangement links TRBV29-1 to TRBJ2-1; D may be TRBD1 (6 bases). From germline, CDR1 is SQVTM and CDR2 ANQGSEA. Trimming removed 5 bases from V and 0 bases from J, with 11 bases in between. This CDR3 region has 14 residues.